The 29 T cell receptor beta chains below all came from one sample that was sequenced in a study of T cells in Graves' hyperthyroidism and ophthalmopathy. From RNA transcripts, TCR beta CDR3 regions were amplified. A set of HTBI primers served as the primers for a first-round RT-PCR of the TCR CDR3. TCRdb re-called the multiplex PCR reads with MiXCR, one entry per CDR3 protein. The sample lists some 500,000 distinct CDR3 sequences; around 15% were seen once. Sequenced sample: blood. These receptors all stem from a woman aged 30 to 39 with Graves' ophthalmopathy.

The chain uses TRBV9 and TRBJ2-2; D is unclear. V lost 0 bases, J lost 5 bases, and 11 bases lay in between. CDR1 and CDR2 (germline): SGDLS, YYNGEE. This CDR3 is built from 15 residues. CDR3 in amino acids: CASSVVLAPTGELFF. As DNA, the CDR3 is TGTGCCAGCAGCGTAGTACTGGCCCCGACCGGGGAGCTGTTTTTT.

In its sample, this clonotype was seen a few times. J is TRBJ1-5 and V is TRBV4-1; D remains unclear. The V gene lost 0 bases and the J gene lost 8 bases, with 11 bases spanning the gap. Germline V gene lookup returns CDR1 MGHRA and CDR2 YSYEKL. The CDR3 consists of 14 residues. CDR3 in DNA: TGCGCCAGCAGCCAAGAGCCGGGGATGGAGCCCCAGCATTTT. This encodes CASSQEPGMEPQHF.

There are a few counts of this clonotype. This chain connects TRBV4-1 to TRBJ2-3; D is uncertain. The germline gives CDR1 MGHRA, CDR2 YSYEKL. The CDR3 contains 15 residues. V gave up 2 bases and J gave up 1 base, with 10 bases separating them. The CDR3 bases are TGCGCCAGCAGCCAACTGATTGCTGGCACAGATACGCAGTATTTT. It is translated as CASSQLIAGTDTQYF.

The V and J genes are TRBV10-3 and TRBJ2-7, with 9 nucleotides matching TRBD2. Losses at the gene ends were 8 bases for V and 4 bases for J; bases not matched to a gene: 6. There are 13 residues in the CDR3. Germline loops: CDR1 ENHRY, CDR2 SYGVKD. The CDR3 region has the DNA TGTGCCATCGGGACTAGCCAACATTACGAGCAGTACTTC. This gives the protein CAIGTSQHYEQYF.

The CDR3 reads CASSAPRQGALGNTIYF. CDR3 coding DNA: TGTGCCAGCAGCGCCCCGAGACAGGGGGCGCTTGGAAACACCATATATTTT. The chain uses TRBV9 and TRBJ1-3; 10 bases agree with TRBD1. The CDR3 consists of 17 residues. Germline V lookup: CDR1 SGDLS, CDR2 YYNGEE. With 3 bases clipped from V and 3 bases from J, the junction kept 9 bases outside the gene matches.

Many counts were recorded for this clonotype. The CDR3 loop is CASSPQVQLGEAFF. CDR3 DNA: TGTGCCAGCAGCCCACAAGTACAACTTGGTGAAGCTTTCTTT. The chain uses TRBV7-9 and TRBJ1-1; D call uncertain. Germline V CDR1 and CDR2: SEHNR, FQNEAQ (reference sequence). V was clipped by 5 bases and J by 7 bases, with 17 bases between them. The CDR3 contains 14 residues.

This clonotype was recorded a few times. The chain is built from TRBV6-5 and TRBJ2-5; no reliable D call. The CDR3 is 15 amino acids. CDR1 and CDR2 (germline): MNHEY, SVGAGI. V lost 2 bases and J 2 bases, leaving 12 bases between the germline ends. In nucleotides, the CDR3 is TGTGCCAGCAGTTACGCCTCCCAGGTACAAGAGACCCAGTACTTC. Translating gives CASSYASQVQETQYF.

This clonotype has a handful of counts. The V gene is TRBV5-1, the J gene TRBJ2-4; D not certain. The CDR3 runs 16 residues. CDR1 SGHRS and CDR2 YFSETQ come from the germline V gene. The V and J ends lost 0 bases and 0 bases respectively, with 10 bases between them. The CDR3 DNA is TGCGCCAGCAGCTTGGGGCAGTCCCTAGCCAAAAACATTCAGTACTTC. Its protein product is CASSLGQSLAKNIQYF.

This clonotype was found a few times. A junction boundary mismatches the germline segment, possibly from a read error. The rearrangement uses TRBV6-5 and TRBJ2-4; 7 positions match TRBD2. This CDR3 comprises 16 residues. Germline CDR1 reads MNHEY; CDR2 reads SVGAGI. The chain's CDR3 is CASSYPERDAKNTQYF. As DNA, the CDR3 is TGTGCCAGCAGTTACCCCGAGCGGGACGCCAAAAACACTCAGTACTTC.

This clonotype was seen many times. The chain combines TRBV6-1 with TRBJ2-1, with 12 positions matching TRBD2. CDR1 and CDR2 from the germline V gene are MNHNS and SASEGT. CDR3 length: 19 amino acids. The V gene end was trimmed by 6 bases and the J gene end by 0 bases; junction bases not matched to a gene: 12. This chain's CDR3 is CASSSLLAGGSSSYNEQFF. DNA for the CDR3: TGTGCCAGCAGCTCCTTACTAGCGGGAGGTTCCAGCTCCTACAATGAGCAGTTCTTC.

This clonotype has just a few counts. The chain joins TRBV15 to TRBJ2-7; D not resolved. This CDR3 is 15 amino acids long. The V end was cut by 2 bases, the J end by 1 base, with 12 bases between. Looked up from germline, CDR1 is LNHNV and CDR2 is YYDKDF (reference sequence). This CDR3 is CATSRPSTGSYEQYF. The CDR3 DNA reads as TGTGCCACCAGCAGACCCTCCACCGGTTCCTACGAGCAGTACTTC. The full variable domain, completed using reference TRBV15 and TRBJ2-7, is DAMVIQNPRYQVTQFGKPVTLSCSQTLNHNVMYWYQQKSSQAPKLLFHYYDKDFNNEADTPDNFQSRRPNTSFCFLDIRSPGLGDTAMYLCATSRPSTGSYEQYFGPGTRLTVT.

This sequence joins TRBV7-2 and TRBJ1-1; TRBD1 aligns across 11 bases. The CDR3 sequence is 16 residues long. Germline lookup yields CDR1 SGHTA and CDR2 FQGNSA. Trimming at V came to 5 bases and at J to 4 bases, leaving 9 bases not matched to a gene. The chain's CDR3 is CASSPGQGASGTEAFF. CDR3 DNA sequence: TGTGCCAGCAGCCCCGGACAGGGGGCAAGCGGCACTGAAGCTTTCTTT.

This clonotype was found many times. This CDR3 reads CASRSVNRAGGNTIYF. CDR3 coding DNA: TGTGCCAGCAGATCGGTCAACAGGGCTGGTGGAAACACCATATATTTT. The V and J genes are TRBV6-1 and TRBJ1-3, with a tentative D call TRBD1 (6 bases). Germline V gene sequence: CDR1 MNHNS, CDR2 SASEGT. The CDR3 is 16 amino acids. V gave up 6 bases and J gave up 3 bases, with 18 bases separating them.

This clonotype was recorded many times. The chain uses TRBV28 and TRBJ2-7; 7 nucleotides match TRBD1. The CDR3 length is 15 residues. Germline values: CDR1 MDHEN, CDR2 SYDVKM. The J segment lost 7 bases and the V segment lost 10 bases, leaving 19 bases of the junction unmatched. The CDR3 nucleotides are TGTGCCACCTTATCCTCCGGGACAGCTAAACGAGAGCAGTACTTC. Its protein product is CATLSSGTAKREQYF.

This clonotype has only a few counts. V gene TRBV20-1 combines with J gene TRBJ1-6; 7 bases map to TRBD1. This CDR3 region has 16 residues. Germline V gene sequence: CDR1 DFQATT, CDR2 SNEGSKA (reference sequence). V gave up 3 bases and J gave up 5 bases; unmatched junction bases: 10. The DNA of the CDR3 is TGCAGTGCTAGTTCCCCGGCAGGGGGGAATAATTCACCCCTCCACTTT. Its protein is CSASSPAGGNNSPLHF.

This chain joins TRBV29-1 and TRBJ2-3; tentative D call: TRBD2 (5 bases). The V gene's germline CDR1 is SQVTM and CDR2 ANQGSEA. V lost 0 bases and J lost 2, with 15 bases in between. The CDR3 consists of 16 residues. CDR3 DNA sequence: TGCAGCGTTGAAGAATTCCCAGCGGACGCCACAGATACGCAGTATTTT. As protein: CSVEEFPADATDTQYF.

This clonotype was observed many times. The rearrangement joins TRBV27 to TRBJ2-1, with a possible D match to TRBD1 (5 bases). The CDR3 has 12 residues. V gave up 2 bases and J gave up 9 bases, with 8 bases separating them. Germline loops: CDR1 MNHEY, CDR2 SMNVEV (reference sequence). Here the CDR3 reads CASSLLRGEQFF. The CDR3 bases are TGTGCCAGCAGTTTACTAAGGGGTGAGCAGTTCTTC.

Many counts were recorded for this clonotype. This sequence joins TRBV13 and TRBJ2-3, with 12 nucleotides matching TRBD2. The CDR3 loop spans 15 amino acids. The germline gives CDR1 PRHDT, CDR2 FYEKMQ (reference sequence). J gave up 6 bases and V 1 base, and 2 bases lay outside the gene matches. CDR3 in DNA: TGTGCCAGCAGCTTAGATACTAGCGGGAGGGATACGCAGTATTTT. Protein sequence: CASSLDTSGRDTQYF.

This clonotype was counted ten times or more. V and J are TRBV28 and TRBJ2-1, with 9 bases aligning to TRBD2. Trimming took 5 bases from V and 9 from J; bases not matched to a gene: 14. The germline gives CDR1 MDHEN, CDR2 SYDVKM. The CDR3 loop spans 16 amino acids. CDR3 coding DNA: TGTGCCAGCAGTCCCACGGACTACAGCGGGAGGTCTGAGCAGTTCTTC. Amino acids: CASSPTDYSGRSEQFF.

This clonotype was counted between two and nine times. The V gene is TRBV6-1, the J gene TRBJ1-2; possibly TRBD1 for D (5 bases). The CDR3 sequence is 14 residues long. V lost 5 bases and J lost 8, with 18 bases in between. CDR1 and CDR2 from the germline V gene are MNHNS and SASEGT. CDR3 sequence: CASSSIERGEGYTF. In DNA form, the CDR3 reads TGTGCCAGCAGTTCCATTGAAAGAGGGGAGGGCTACACCTTC.

This clonotype occurred many times. The J gene is TRBJ2-5, the V gene TRBV4-3, with 14 bases lining up with TRBD2. Germline V CDR1 and CDR2: LGHNA, YSLEER. The trim removed 3 bases at V and 0 bases at J, leaving 6 bases unmatched. This CDR3 region has 18 residues. The CDR3 region is CASSQGTSGRGNQETQYF. DNA for the CDR3: TGCGCCAGCAGCCAGGGGACTAGCGGGAGAGGAAACCAAGAGACCCAGTACTTC.

This clonotype turned up a few times. V is TRBV28 and J is TRBJ1-2, with 8 positions matching TRBD1. CDR3 size: 16 residues. The V segment lost 6 bases and the J segment 0 bases; nucleotides outside the gene matches: 9. Looked up from germline, CDR1 is MDHEN and CDR2 is SYDVKM. CDR3 bases: TGTGCCAGCAGAACTCAGGGGGCTATACCTAACTATGGCTACACCTTC. Protein product: CASRTQGAIPNYGYTF.

This clonotype was detected many times. The rearrangement uses TRBV30 and TRBJ1-4; D is uncertain. V gave up 5 bases and J gave up 11 bases, with 15 bases separating them. CDR1 is GTSNPN, CDR2 SVGIG, per germline (reference sequence). This CDR3 contains 12 residues. The CDR3 sequence is CAWPSSAGKLFF. CDR3 coding DNA: TGTGCCTGGCCATCCTCGGCCGGGAAACTGTTTTTT. Full variable domain (missing parts from reference TRBV30 and TRBJ1-4): SQTIHQWPATLVQPVGSPLSLECTVEGTSNPNLYWYRQAAGRGLQLLFYSVGIGQISSEVPQNLSASRPQDRQFILSSKKLLLSDSGFYLCAWPSSAGKLFFGSGTQLSVL.

This clonotype showed up many times. The chain has TRBV7-3 and TRBJ2-2, with D uncertain. V gave up 4 bases and J gave up 4 bases, with 16 bases separating them. The germline V gene encodes CDR1 SGHTA and CDR2 FQGTGA. The CDR3 extends over 16 amino acids. The CDR3 spells CASSYAGPSGTGELFF. The CDR3 DNA reads as TGTGCCAGCAGCTACGCCGGGCCTTCGGGCACCGGGGAGCTGTTTTTT.

Many counts were recorded for this clonotype. V usage is TRBV28 and J usage is TRBJ1-2; the D gene is possibly TRBD1 (5 bases). Germline V gene data show CDR1 as MDHEN and CDR2 as SYDVKM. This CDR3 region has 12 residues. V lost 9 bases, J lost 4 bases, and 12 bases lay in between. The CDR3 region is CASRDSSYGYTF. The CDR3 DNA sequence: TGTGCCAGTCGAGACAGCTCCTATGGCTACACCTTC.

This clonotype was counted a few times. The chain is built from TRBV6-1 and TRBJ2-7; the D is unclear. Germline CDR1 is MNHNS and CDR2 is SASEGT. Deletions cut 3 bases from V and 3 bases from J, with 6 bases between. There are 12 residues in the CDR3. The CDR3 nucleotides are TGTGCCAGCAGTGAGGACCACTACGAGCAGTACTTC. Its protein is CASSEDHYEQYF.

In its sample, this clonotype was seen many times. V usage is TRBV20-1 and J usage is TRBJ2-2, with D tentatively TRBD2 (6 bases). Germline values: CDR1 DFQATT, CDR2 SNEGSKA (reference sequence). This CDR3 is built from 15 residues. Trimming took off 3 bases at V and 3 bases at J, with 14 bases between the two ends. The CDR3 region is CSASKPLAHTGELFF. The CDR3 DNA sequence: TGCAGTGCTAGCAAACCACTAGCCCACACCGGGGAGCTGTTTTTT.

The J gene is TRBJ1-1, the V gene TRBV27, with TRBD1 as a possible D gene (5 bases). V was clipped by 6 bases and J by 4 bases, with 9 bases between them. Germline CDR1 and CDR2: MNHEY and SMNVEV (reference sequence). The CDR3 totals 12 residues. CDR3 loop: CASRDGGTEAFF. DNA of the CDR3: TGTGCCAGCAGAGATGGGGGCACTGAAGCTTTCTTT.

The chain links TRBV9 to TRBJ2-7; D is unresolved. Trimming pared 4 bases from V and 5 bases from J, leaving 13 bases between. The CDR3 contains 13 residues. The germline gives CDR1 SGDLS, CDR2 YYNGEE. CDR3 loop: CASSRWDGDEQYF. The CDR3 region has the DNA TGTGCCAGCAGCCGGTGGGATGGGGACGAGCAGTACTTC.